This T cell receptor (beta chain) stems from a study of T cells after yellow fever vaccination. Overall study findings and caveats: Secondary responses were weaker yet peaked faster, day 5 versus 15. Subsequent to the booster, the majority of primary-vaccination clones reappeared (about 97% CD4, around 90% CD8). Within FACS-sorted repertoires, abundant clonotypes contaminating from the bulk population could be present.

This clonotype was recorded many times. Its target is not known. A process of 5'RACE template switching, which added a universal primer site and UMIs, was used to make TCR cDNA. TCRdb called the 5' RACE reads again in MiXCR, with one record for every CDR3 protein. The repertoire includes fewer than 400,000 distinct CDR3 sequences, around 6.5% of them detected once, and 15% sits in the top ten. Trimming shortened V by 3 bases and J by 7 bases, and 6 bases separated the two germline ends. CDR1 is SEHNR, CDR2 FQNEAQ, per germline (reference sequence). The CDR3 contains 11 residues. The source is a man under 40 who received the YFV17D yellow fever vaccine. This specimen was PBMCs, taken 5 days after the yellow fever booster vaccination. This rearrangement joins TRBV7-9 to TRBJ1-1; D remains ambiguous. CDR3 sequence: CASSFRGEAFF. The CDR3, as DNA: TGTGCCAGCAGCTTCCGTGGTGAAGCTTTCTTT.